Listed here are 9 T cell receptor beta chains from one sample, sequenced in a study of blood T cell repertoires in COVID-19. The table came from immunoSEQ multiplex PCR; TCRdb's copy has only in-frame clones and leaves some out. The sample has 140,000 or so clones; 75% to 90% are singletons. Material for sequencing was peripheral blood. The receptors were gathered from a man aged 70 or older who had recovered from COVID-19.

This clone was counted between two and nine times. The chain uses TRBV6-6 and TRBJ1-3; the D gene is possibly TRBD1 (5 bases). Trimming removed 7 bases at V and 1 base at J, with 14 bases between. Germline assignment: CDR1 MNHNY and CDR2 SVGAGI (reference sequence). The CDR3 covers 15 residues. The CDR3 region is CASTPRGPSGNTIYF. For the CDR3, the DNA is TGTGCCAGCACCCCAAGGGGCCCTTCTGGAAACACCATATATTTT.

This clone turned up a few times. The rearrangement joins TRBV19 to TRBJ2-5; 7 bases are shared with TRBD1. Losses at the gene ends were 5 bases for V and 1 base for J; bases not matched to a gene: 10. The CDR3 has 16 residues. CDR1 LNHDA and CDR2 SQIVND come from the germline V gene (reference sequence). CDR3 coding DNA: TGTGCCAGTAGTGACAGGGTGTTTGGGGCCCAAGAGACCCAGTACTTC. This codes for CASSDRVFGAQETQYF.

V usage is TRBV19 and J usage is TRBJ2-3; D is possibly TRBD2 (6 bases). The CDR3 runs 14 residues. V was cut by 6 bases and J by 3 bases, with 13 bases left in between. Germline V CDR1 and CDR2: LNHDA, SQIVND (reference sequence). In nucleotides, the CDR3 is TGTGCCAGTAGCCCTCCGGGGGAAACAGATACGCAGTATTTT. It is translated as CASSPPGETDTQYF.

The V and J genes are TRBV7-8 and TRBJ2-3, with D perhaps matching TRBD1 (6 bases). Germline lookup yields CDR1 SGHVS and CDR2 FQNEAQ. V was cut by 5 bases and J by 1 base, with 16 bases left in between. There are 16 residues in the CDR3. The CDR3 DNA sequence: TGTGCCAGCAGCCGATCCGGGACACGGGGCACAGATACGCAGTATTTT. Translation gives CASSRSGTRGTDTQYF.

This clone has more than one count but fewer than ten. This chain joins TRBV3-1 (or the pseudogene TRBV3-2) and TRBJ2-3; possibly TRBD2 for D (5 bases). This CDR3 is 16 amino acids long. Looked up from germline, CDR1 is LGHDT and CDR2 is YNNKEL (reference sequence). V lost 0 bases and J lost 7, with 17 bases in between. The CDR3 spells CASSQEGGLLIYTQYF. CDR3 sequence (DNA): TGTGCCAGCAGCCAAGAGGGCGGACTTTTGATTTATACGCAGTATTTT.

The chain couples TRBV2 to TRBJ2-1, with TRBD2 identical over 10 bases. In germline, CDR1 is SNHLY, CDR2 FYNNEI. This CDR3 region has 16 residues. The J segment lost 7 bases and the V segment lost 2 bases, leaving 8 bases of the junction unmatched. This CDR3 is CASSELRAGGPNEQFF. The CDR3 DNA reads as TGTGCCAGCAGTGAATTAAGAGCGGGAGGGCCGAATGAGCAGTTCTTC.

The sample holds many counts of this clone. V and J are TRBV19 and TRBJ1-2; the D is unclear. V lost 3 bases to trimming and J lost 6 bases, with 14 bases between them. Germline values: CDR1 LNHDA, CDR2 SQIVND (reference sequence). The CDR3 is 14 amino acids. CDR3 DNA: TGTGCCAGTAGTATTTTCACCGCGCAAGATGGCTACACCTTC. Translation gives CASSIFTAQDGYTF.

This clone was seen once. V gene TRBV6-5 combines with J gene TRBJ2-2; D remains ambiguous. CDR3 length equals 13 residues. With 6 bases removed from V and 7 bases from J, the gap between germline ends came to 12 bases. CDR1 MNHEY and CDR2 SVGAGI come from the germline V gene. CDR3 in DNA: TGTGCCAGCAGACACACAGCAGGCGGGGAGCTGTTTTTT. This encodes CASRHTAGGELFF.

With respect to this clone: The sample contains more than one DNA sequence encoding this CDR3. V gene TRBV27 combines with J gene TRBJ2-1, with 12 bases identical to TRBD2. The CDR3 consists of 15 residues. Germline V gene lookup returns CDR1 MNHEY and CDR2 SMNVEV (reference sequence). Germline trimming cut 4 bases from V and 4 bases from J; bases unmatched to any gene: 2. Here the CDR3 reads CASSSGLAGYNEQFF. For the CDR3, the DNA is TGTGCCAGCAGTTCCGGACTAGCGGGATACAATGAGCAGTTCTTC.